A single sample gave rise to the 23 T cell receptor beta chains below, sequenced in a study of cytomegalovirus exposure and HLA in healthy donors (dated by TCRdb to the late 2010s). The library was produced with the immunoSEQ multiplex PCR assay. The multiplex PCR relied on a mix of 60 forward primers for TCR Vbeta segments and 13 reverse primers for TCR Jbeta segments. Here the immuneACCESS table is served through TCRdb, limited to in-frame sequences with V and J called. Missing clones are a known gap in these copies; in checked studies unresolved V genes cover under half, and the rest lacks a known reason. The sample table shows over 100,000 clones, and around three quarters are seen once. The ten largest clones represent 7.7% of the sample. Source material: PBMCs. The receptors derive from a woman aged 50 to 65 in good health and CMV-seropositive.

The CDR3 region is CASSDPRGVNEQFF. DNA of the CDR3: TGTGCCAGCAGTGACCCCAGGGGGGTCAATGAGCAGTTCTTC. This sequence joins TRBV2 and TRBJ2-1; D perhaps matches TRBD1 (7 bases). Germline V gene data show CDR1 as SNHLY and CDR2 as FYNNEI. The V end lost 3 bases, the J end lost 6 bases, and 12 bases lay between the germline ends. The CDR3 spans 14 residues.

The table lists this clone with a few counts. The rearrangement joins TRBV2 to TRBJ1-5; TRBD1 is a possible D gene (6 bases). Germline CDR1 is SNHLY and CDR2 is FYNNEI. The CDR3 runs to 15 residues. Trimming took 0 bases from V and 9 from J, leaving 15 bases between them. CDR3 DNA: TGTGCCAGCAGTGAAGCGCTTGGACAGCCGCGGCCCCAGCATTTT. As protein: CASSEALGQPRPQHF.

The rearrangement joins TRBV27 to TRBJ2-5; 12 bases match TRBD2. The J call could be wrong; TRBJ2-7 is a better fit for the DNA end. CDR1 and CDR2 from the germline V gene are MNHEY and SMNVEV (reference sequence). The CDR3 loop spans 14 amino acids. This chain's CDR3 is CASSRTSGTYEQYF. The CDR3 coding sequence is TGTGCCAGCAGCAGGACTAGCGGGACCTACGAGCAGTACTTC.

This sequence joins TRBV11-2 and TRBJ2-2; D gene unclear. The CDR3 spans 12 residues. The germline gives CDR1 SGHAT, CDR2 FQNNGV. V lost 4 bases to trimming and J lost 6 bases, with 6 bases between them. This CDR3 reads CASSSFPGELFF. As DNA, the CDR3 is TGTGCCAGCAGCTCGTTCCCCGGGGAGCTGTTTTTT.

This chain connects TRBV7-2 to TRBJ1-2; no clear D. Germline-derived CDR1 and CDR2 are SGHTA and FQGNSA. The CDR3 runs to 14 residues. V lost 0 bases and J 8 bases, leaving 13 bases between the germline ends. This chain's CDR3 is CASSLALPTGGYTF. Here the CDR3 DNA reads TGTGCCAGCAGCTTAGCACTCCCAACGGGGGGCTACACCTTC.

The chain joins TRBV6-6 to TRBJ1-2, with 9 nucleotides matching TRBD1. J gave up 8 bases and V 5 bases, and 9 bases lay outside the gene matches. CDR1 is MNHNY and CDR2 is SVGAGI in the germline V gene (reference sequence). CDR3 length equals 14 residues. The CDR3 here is CASSPRDRVRGYTF. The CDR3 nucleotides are TGTGCCAGCAGTCCCCGGGACAGGGTGAGAGGCTACACCTTC.

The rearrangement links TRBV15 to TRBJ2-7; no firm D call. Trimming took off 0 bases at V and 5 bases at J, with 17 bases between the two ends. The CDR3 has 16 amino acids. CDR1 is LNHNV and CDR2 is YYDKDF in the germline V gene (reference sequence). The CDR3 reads CATSREGPGPWDEQYF. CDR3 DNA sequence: TGTGCCACCAGCAGAGAAGGTCCGGGTCCCTGGGACGAGCAGTACTTC.

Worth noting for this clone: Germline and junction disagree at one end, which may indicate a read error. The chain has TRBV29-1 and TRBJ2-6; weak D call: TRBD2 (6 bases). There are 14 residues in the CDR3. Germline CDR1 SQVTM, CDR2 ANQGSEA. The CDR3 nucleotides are TGCAGCGTGGAGGGCCACTCTGGGGCCAACGGCCTGACTTTC. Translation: CSVEGHSGANGLTF.

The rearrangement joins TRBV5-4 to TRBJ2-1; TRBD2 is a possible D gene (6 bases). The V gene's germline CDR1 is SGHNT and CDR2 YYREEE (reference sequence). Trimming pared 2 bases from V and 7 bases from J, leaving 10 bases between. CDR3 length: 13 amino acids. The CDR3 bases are TGTGCCAGCAGCTTCTCCGGAGGGAATGAGCAGTTCTTC. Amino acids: CASSFSGGNEQFF.

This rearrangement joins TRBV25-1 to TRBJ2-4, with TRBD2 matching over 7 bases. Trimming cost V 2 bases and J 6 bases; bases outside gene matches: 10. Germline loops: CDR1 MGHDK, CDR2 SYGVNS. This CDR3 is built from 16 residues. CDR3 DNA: TGTGCCAGCAGTGAACTCAGGGCGGGAGCGAGAAACATTCAGTACTTC. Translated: CASSELRAGARNIQYF.

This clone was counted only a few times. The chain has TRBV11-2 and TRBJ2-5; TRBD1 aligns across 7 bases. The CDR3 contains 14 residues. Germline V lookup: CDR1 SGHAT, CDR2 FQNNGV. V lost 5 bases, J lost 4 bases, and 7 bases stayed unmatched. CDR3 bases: TGTGCCAGCAGCACGCGACAGGGCCTAGAGACCCAGTACTTC. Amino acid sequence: CASSTRQGLETQYF.

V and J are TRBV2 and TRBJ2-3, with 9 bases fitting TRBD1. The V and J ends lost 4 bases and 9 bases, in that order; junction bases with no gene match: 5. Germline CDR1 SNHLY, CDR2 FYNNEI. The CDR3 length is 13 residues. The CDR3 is CASSAAGTGTQYF. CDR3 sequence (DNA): TGTGCCAGCAGTGCTGCGGGGACAGGGACGCAGTATTTT.

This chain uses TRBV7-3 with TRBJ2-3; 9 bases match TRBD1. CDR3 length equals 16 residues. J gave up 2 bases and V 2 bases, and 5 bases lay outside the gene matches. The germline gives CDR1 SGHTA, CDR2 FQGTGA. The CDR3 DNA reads TGTGCCAGCAGCTTAGGGGGACAGGGAAACACAGATACGCAGTATTTT. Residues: CASSLGGQGNTDTQYF.

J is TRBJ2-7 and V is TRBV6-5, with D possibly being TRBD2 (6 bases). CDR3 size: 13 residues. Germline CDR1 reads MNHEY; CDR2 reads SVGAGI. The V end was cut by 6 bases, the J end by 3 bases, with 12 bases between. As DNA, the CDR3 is TGTGCCAGCAGGCCTACTAGCAGCTACGAGCAGTACTTC. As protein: CASRPTSSYEQYF.

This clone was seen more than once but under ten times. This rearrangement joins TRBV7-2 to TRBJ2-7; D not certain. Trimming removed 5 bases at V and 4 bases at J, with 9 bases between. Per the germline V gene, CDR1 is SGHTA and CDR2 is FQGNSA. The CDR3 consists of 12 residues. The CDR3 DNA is TGTGCCAGCAGCCCCCCAGGTTACGAGCAGTACTTC. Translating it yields CASSPPGYEQYF.

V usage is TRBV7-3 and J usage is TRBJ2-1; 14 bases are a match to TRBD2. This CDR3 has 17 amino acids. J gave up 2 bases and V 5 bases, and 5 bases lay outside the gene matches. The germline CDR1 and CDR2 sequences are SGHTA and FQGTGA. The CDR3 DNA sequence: TGTGCCAGCAGCCGTGGACTAGCGGGGGGTGCCTACAATGAGCAGTTCTTC. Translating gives CASSRGLAGGAYNEQFF.

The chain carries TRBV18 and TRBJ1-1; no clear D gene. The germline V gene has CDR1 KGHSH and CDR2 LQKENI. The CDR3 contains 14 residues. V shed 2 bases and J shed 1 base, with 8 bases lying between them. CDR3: CASSPVGPNTEAFF. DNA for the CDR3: TGTGCCAGCTCACCAGTGGGCCCGAACACTGAAGCTTTCTTT.

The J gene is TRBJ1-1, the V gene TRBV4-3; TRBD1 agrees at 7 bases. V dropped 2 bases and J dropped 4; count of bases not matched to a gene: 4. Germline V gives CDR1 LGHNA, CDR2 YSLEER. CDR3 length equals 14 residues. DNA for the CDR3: TGCGCCAGCAGCCAAAGGGACAGCCGCACTGAAGCTTTCTTT. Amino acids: CASSQRDSRTEAFF.

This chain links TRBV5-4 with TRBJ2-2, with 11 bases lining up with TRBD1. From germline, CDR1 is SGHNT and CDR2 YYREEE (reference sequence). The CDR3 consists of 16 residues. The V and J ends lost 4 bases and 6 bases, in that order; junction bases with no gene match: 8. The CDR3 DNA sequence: TGTGCCAGCAGCCCGGGGACAGGGGGTAGGGCCGGGGAGCTGTTTTTT. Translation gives CASSPGTGGRAGELFF.

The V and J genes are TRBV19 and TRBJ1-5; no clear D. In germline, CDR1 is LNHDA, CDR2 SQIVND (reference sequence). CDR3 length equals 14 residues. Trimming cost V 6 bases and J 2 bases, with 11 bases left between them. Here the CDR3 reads CASRKREGNQPQHF. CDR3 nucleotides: TGTGCCAGTAGAAAACGCGAAGGCAATCAGCCCCAGCATTTT. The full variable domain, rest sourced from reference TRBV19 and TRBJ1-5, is DGGITQSPKYLFRKEGQNVTLSCEQNLNHDAMYWYRQDPGQGLRLIYYSQIVNDFQKGDIAEGYSVSREKKESFPLTVTSAQKNPTAFYLCASRKREGNQPQHFGDGTRLSIL.

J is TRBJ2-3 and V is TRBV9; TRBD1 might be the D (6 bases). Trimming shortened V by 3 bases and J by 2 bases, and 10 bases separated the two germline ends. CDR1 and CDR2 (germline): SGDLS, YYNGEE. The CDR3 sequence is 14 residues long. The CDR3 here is CASSDRTATDTQYF. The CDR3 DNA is TGTGCCAGCAGCGACCGGACAGCCACAGATACGCAGTATTTT.

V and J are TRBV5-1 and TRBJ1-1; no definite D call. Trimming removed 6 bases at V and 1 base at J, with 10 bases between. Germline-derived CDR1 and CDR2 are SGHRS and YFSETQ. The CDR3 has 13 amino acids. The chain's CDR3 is CASIREGNTEAFF. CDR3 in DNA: TGCGCCAGCATAAGGGAGGGGAACACTGAAGCTTTCTTT.

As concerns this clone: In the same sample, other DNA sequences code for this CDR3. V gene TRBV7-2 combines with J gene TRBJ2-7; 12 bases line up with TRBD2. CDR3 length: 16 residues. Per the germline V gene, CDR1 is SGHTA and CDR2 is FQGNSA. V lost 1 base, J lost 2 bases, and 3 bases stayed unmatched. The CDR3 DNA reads TGTGCCAGCAGCTTAGAGCTAGCGGGAGGGGCCTACGAGCAGTACTTC. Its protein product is CASSLELAGGAYEQYF.